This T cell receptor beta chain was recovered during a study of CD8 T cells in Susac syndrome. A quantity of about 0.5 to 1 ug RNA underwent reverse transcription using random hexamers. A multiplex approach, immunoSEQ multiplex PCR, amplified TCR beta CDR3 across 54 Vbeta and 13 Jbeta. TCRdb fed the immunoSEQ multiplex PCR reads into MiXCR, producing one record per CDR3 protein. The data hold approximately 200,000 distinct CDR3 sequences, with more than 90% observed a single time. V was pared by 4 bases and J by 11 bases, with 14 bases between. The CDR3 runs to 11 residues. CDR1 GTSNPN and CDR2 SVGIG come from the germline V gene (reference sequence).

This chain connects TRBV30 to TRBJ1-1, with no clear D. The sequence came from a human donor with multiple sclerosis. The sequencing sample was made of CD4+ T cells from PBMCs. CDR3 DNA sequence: TGTGCCTGGATGGGAGGGAGGCTTGCTTTCTTT. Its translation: CAWMGGRLAFF.